The subject of this entry is one T cell receptor (beta chain). The CDR3 extends over 16 amino acids. Germline V lookup: CDR1 MNHEY, CDR2 SMNVEV (reference sequence). The junction had 15 bases not matched to a gene; V was cut back by 4 bases and J by 13 bases. These data belong to a study of blood T cell repertoires in COVID-19. In the study overall: T cells, B-cell-depleted T cells, or PBMCs provided the cDNA or gDNA that served as material.

In the original processing: By means of reference gene primer amplification, nucleated cell counts were estimated. Profiled with immunoSEQ multiplex PCR; TCRdb holds only in-frame clones, not every one. The D gene and trimming were derived from the DNA, and the V and J assignments and clone size from that table. The data show roughly 250,000 clones, 75% to 90% seen once. The sequenced sample was peripheral blood. The receptor's source is a woman aged 55-69 years with active or convalescent COVID-19. This chain links TRBV27 with TRBJ1-6, with 8 bases that match TRBD1. CDR3 amino acids: CASSWGTGLSRFPLHF. CDR3 sequence (DNA): TGTGCCAGCAGTTGGGGGACAGGCCTATCCCGATTTCCCCTCCACTTT.